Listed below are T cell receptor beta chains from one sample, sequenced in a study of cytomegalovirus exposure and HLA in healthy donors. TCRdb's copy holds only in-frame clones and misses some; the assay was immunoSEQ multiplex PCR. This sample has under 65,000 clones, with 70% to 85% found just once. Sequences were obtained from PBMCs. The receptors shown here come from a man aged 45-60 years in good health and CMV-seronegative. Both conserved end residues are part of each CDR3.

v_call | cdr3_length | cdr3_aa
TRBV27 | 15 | CASSLGPERGNEQFF
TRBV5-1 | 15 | CASSPRTGSTGELFF
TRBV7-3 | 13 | CASSLSLANEQFF
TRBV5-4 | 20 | CASKLWDRLAGGLLTDTQYF
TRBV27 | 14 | CASSFASSRETQYF
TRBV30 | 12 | CAWGDTRNTIYF
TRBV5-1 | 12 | CASSERNYEQYF
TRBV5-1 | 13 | CASSAGQPYEQYF
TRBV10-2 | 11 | CASSPAYEQYF
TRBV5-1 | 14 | CASREHPSTDTQYF
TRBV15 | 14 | CATSREDRQETQYF
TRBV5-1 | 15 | CASSFGNTGGETQYF
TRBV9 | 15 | CASSGGTGVYNEQFF
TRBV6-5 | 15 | CASSSDRGYYNEQFF
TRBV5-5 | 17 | CASSALPQGSDTDTQYF
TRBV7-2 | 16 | CASSLLQGTTGNTIYF
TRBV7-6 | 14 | CASSRTGRNEKLFF
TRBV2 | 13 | CASGGVGRNEQFF
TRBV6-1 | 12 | CASGTGDPPLHF
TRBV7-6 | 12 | CASSSDRSGYTF
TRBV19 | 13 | CASGLTGNYGYTF
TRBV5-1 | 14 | CASSQGSSGNTIYF
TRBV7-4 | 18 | CASTTQTGALNYNSPLHF
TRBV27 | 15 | CASSSHSWSGDGYTF
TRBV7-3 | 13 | CASSPRGTGELFF
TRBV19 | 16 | CASSPRGLSPQETQYF
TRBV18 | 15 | CASSPRGLVNEKLFF